This record concerns one TCR beta chain sequence. Seattle-derived patients entered the study during active infection and were followed longitudinally. In the study's own analysis: Amplified reference gene primers provided the basis for estimating nucleated cell counts. Profiling relied on immunoSEQ multiplex PCR, and the TCRdb table lists in-frame clones only, not all of them. That table furnishes V, J and clone size, whereas the DNA furnished D and trimming. The sample contains just over 350,000 clones, 65% to 90% of which appear only once. This specimen comes from a study of blood T cell repertoires in COVID-19. The wider study: T cells, B-cell-depleted T cells, or PBMCs supplied cDNA or gDNA.

The sequence came from a woman aged 60-75 years with COVID-19, enrolled during active disease. Sequencing used peripheral blood.

The CDR3 DNA is TGTGCCAGAAGCCATATCTGGCGGGCGAGGATCCACCAAGAGACCCAGTACTTC. Encoded protein: CARSHIWRARIHQETQYF. This chain uses TRBV5-3 with TRBJ2-5, with D tentatively TRBD2 (5 bases). TRBV5-3 has ORF status, its function being uncertain. This CDR3 region has 18 residues. V was trimmed by 4 bases and J by 0 bases, leaving 22 bases between them.